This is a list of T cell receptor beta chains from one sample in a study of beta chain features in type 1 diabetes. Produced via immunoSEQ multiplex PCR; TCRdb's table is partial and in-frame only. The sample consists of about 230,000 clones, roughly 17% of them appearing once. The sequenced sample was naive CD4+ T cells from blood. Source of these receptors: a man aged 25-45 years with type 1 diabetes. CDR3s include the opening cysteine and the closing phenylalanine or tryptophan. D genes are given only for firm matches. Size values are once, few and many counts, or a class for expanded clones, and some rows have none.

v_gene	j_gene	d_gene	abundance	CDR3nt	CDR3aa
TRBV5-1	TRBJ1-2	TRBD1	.	TGCGCCAGCGGAGTCAACAGGGGTGTGGATGGCTACACCTTC	CASGVNRGVDGYTF
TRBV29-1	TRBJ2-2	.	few	TGCAGCGCCCAGCAGGTCCGGTCCGGGGAGCTGTTTTTT	CSAQQVRSGELFF
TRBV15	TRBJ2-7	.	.	TGTGCCACCAGCAGAGAGGGAAGGGGACTGAGCTACGAGCAGTACTTC	CATSREGRGLSYEQYF
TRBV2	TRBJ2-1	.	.	TGTGCCAGCAGTGCTATACTAGAAGTTCCGTTCTTC	CASSAILEVPFF
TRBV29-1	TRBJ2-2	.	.	TGCAGCGTTGAAGGTCTGATCACCGGGGAGCTGTTTTTT	CSVEGLITGELFF
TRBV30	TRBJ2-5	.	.	TGTGCCTGGAGTGTAGGGAAAGAGACCCAGTACTTC	CAWSVGKETQYF
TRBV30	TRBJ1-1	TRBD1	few	TGTGCCTGGGGGACAGGGGGTAACACTGAAGCTTTCTTT	CAWGTGGNTEAFF
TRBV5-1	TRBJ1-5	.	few	TGCGCCAGCAGCTTGGCGGGTAGTGGCAATCAGCCCCAGCATTTT	CASSLAGSGNQPQHF
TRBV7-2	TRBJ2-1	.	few	TGTGCCAGCCACGCCTGGGGGCCGTACAATGAGCAGTTCTTC	CASHAWGPYNEQFF
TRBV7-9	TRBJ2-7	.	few	TGTGCCAGCAGCTCCTCGGGTGGGGAGCAGTACTTC	CASSSSGGEQYF
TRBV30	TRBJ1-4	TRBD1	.	TGTGCCTGGAGTAGACGGCAGGGGGAAAATGAAAAACTGTTTTTT	CAWSRRQGENEKLFF
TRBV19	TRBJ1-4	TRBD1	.	TGTGCCAGTAGTACGGGACAGAAGAATGAAAAACTGTTTTTT	CASSTGQKNEKLFF
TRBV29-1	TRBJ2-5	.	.	TGCAGCGTTGAACAACAGATCCAAGAGACCCAGTACTTC	CSVEQQIQETQYF
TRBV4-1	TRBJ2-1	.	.	TGCGCCAGCAGCCAAGTTGAACAGTTCTTC	CASSQVEQFF
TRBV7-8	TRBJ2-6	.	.	TGTGCCAGCAGCCCTGAGGCGAGCTCTGGGGCCAACGTCCTGACTTTC	CASSPEASSGANVLTF
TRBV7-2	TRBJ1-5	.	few	TGTGCCAGCAACTTGGACGGCAATCAGCCCCAGCATTTT	CASNLDGNQPQHF
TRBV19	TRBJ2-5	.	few	TGTGCCAGCAGGGTGAGGTCCGGAGAGACCCAGTACTTC	CASRVRSGETQYF
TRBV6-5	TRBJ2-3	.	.	TGTGCCAGCAGTTACCCGGGAACAGATACGCAGTATTTT	CASSYPGTDTQYF
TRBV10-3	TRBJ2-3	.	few	TGTGCCATCAGTGACACCAGGGGACTCACAGATACGCAGTATTTT	CAISDTRGLTDTQYF